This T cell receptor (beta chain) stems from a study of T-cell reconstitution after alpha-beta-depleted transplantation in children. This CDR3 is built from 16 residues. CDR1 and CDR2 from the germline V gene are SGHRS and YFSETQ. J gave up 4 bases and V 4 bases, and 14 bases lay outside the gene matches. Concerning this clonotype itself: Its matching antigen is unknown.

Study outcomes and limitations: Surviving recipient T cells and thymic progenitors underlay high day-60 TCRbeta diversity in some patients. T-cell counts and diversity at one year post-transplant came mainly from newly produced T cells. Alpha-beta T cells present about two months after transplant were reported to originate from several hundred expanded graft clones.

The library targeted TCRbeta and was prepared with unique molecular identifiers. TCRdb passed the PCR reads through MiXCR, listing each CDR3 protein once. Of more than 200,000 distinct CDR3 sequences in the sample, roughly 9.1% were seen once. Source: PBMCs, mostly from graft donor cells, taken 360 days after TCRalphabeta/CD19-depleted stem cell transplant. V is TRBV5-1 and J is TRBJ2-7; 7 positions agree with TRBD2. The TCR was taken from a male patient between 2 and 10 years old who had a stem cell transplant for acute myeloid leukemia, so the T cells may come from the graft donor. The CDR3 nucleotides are TGCGCCAGCAGCACGGCGGGAGTCATATTGTTGTACGAGCAGTACTTC. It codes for CASSTAGVILLYEQYF. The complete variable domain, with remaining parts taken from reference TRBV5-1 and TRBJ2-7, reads KAGVTQTPRYLIKTRGQQVTLSCSPISGHRSVSWYQQTPGQGLQFLFEYFSETQRNKGNFPGRFSGRQFSNSRSEMNVSTLELGDSALYLCASSTAGVILLYEQYFGPGTRLTVT.